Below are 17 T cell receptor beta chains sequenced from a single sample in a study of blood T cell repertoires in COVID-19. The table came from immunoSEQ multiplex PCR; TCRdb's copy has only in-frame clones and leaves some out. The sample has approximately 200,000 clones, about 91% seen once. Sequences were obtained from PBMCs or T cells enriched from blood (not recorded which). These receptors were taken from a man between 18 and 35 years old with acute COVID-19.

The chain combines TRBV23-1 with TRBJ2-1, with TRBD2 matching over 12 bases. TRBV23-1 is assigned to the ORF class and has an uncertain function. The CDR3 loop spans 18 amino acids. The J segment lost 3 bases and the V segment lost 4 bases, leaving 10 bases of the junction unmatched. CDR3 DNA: TGCGCCAGCAGTCCCCCGGCTAGCGGGAGGGCCGGCTACAATGAGCAGTTCTTC. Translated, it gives CASSPPASGRAGYNEQFF.

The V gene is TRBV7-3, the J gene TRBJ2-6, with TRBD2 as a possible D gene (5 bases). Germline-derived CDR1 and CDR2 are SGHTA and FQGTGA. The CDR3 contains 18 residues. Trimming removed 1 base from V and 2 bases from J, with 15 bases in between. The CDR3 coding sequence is TGTGCCAGCAGCTTAAAGGGCAGGCGGGTAACTGGGGCCAACGTCCTGACTTTC. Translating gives CASSLKGRRVTGANVLTF.

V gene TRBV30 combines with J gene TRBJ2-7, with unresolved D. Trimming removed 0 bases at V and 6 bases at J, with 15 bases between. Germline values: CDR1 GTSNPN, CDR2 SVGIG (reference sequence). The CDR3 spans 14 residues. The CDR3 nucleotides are TGTGCCTGGAGTGTCCTACATCCCCCGGGCGAGCAGTACTTC. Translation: CAWSVLHPPGEQYF.

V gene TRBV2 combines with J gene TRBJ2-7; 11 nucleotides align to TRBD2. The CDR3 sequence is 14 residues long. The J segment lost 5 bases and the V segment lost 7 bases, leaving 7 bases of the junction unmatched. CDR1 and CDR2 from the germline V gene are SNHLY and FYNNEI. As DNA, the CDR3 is TGTGCCAGCACTCCTCTAGCGGGAGGAAACGAGCAGTACTTC. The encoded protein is CASTPLAGGNEQYF.

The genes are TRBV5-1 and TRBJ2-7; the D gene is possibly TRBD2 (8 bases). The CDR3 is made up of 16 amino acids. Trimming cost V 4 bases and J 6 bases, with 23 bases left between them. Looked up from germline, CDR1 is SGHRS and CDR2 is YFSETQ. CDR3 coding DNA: TGCGCCAGCAGCCTACTACGGGACAGCGGGGGCGGCGAGCAGTACTTC. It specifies CASSLLRDSGGGEQYF. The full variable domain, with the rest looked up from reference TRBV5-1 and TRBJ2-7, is KAGVTQTPRYLIKTRGQQVTLSCSPISGHRSVSWYQQTPGQGLQFLFEYFSETQRNKGNFPGRFSGRQFSNSRSEMNVSTLELGDSALYLCASSLLRDSGGGEQYFGPGTRLTVT.

The DNA of the CDR3 is TGTGCCAGCAGTTTCCGGGAAAACACTGAAGCTTTCTTT. It yields the protein CASSFRENTEAFF. This chain uses TRBV12-3 or TRBV12-4 with TRBJ1-1; D call uncertain. The germline V and J ends were trimmed by 3 bases and 2 bases, with 7 bases remaining between them. This CDR3 spans 13 amino acids.

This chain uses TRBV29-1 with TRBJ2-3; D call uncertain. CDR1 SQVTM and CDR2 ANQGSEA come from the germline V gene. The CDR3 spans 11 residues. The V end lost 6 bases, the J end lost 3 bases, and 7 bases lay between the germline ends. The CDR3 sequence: CSVHGTDTQYF. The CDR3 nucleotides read TGCAGCGTGCACGGGACAGATACGCAGTATTTT.

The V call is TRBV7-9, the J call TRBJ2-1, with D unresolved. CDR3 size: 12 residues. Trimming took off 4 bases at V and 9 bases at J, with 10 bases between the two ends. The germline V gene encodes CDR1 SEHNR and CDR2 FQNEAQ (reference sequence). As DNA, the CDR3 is TGTGCCAGCAGCTACTATCCGGGTGAGCAGTTCTTC. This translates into CASSYYPGEQFF.

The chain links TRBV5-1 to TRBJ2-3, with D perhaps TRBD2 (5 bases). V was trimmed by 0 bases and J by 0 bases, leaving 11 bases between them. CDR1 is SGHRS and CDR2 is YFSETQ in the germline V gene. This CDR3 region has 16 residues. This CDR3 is CASSLALSGSTDTQYF. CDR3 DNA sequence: TGCGCCAGCAGCTTGGCATTAAGCGGAAGCACAGATACGCAGTATTTT.

The CDR3 reads CSVDQGPGGYTF. CDR3 nucleotides: TGCAGCGTTGATCAGGGGCCGGGGGGCTACACCTTC. The rearrangement joins TRBV29-1 to TRBJ1-2; the D gene is possibly TRBD1 (6 bases). Germline loops: CDR1 SQVTM, CDR2 ANQGSEA. This CDR3 has 12 residues. The germline V and J ends were trimmed by 3 bases and 8 bases, with 13 bases remaining between them.

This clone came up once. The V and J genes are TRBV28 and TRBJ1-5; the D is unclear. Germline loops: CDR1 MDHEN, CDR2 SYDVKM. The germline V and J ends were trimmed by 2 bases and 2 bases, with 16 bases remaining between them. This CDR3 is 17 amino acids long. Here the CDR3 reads CASSLQPTPGGNQPQHF. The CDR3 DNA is TGTGCCAGCAGTTTACAGCCGACACCCGGGGGCAATCAGCCCCAGCATTTT.

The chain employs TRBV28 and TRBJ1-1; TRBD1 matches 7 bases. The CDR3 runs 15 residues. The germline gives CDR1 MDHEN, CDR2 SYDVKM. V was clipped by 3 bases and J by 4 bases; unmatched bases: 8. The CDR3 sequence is CASSFDTGVRTEAFF. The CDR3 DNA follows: TGTGCCAGCAGTTTCGATACAGGGGTTCGCACTGAAGCTTTCTTT. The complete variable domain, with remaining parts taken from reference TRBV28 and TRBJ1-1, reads DVKVTQSSRYLVKRTGEKVFLECVQDMDHENMFWYRQDPGLGLRLIYFSYDVKMKEKGDIPEGYSVSREKKERFSLILESASTNQTSMYLCASSFDTGVRTEAFFGQGTRLTVV.

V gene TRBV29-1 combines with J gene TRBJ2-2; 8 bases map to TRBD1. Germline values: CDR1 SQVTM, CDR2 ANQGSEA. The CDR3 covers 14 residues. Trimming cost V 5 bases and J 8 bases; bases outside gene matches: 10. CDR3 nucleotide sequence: TGCAGCGTTACAGACAGGGGAAGACTTGGGGAGCTGTTTTTT. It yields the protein CSVTDRGRLGELFF.

CDR3 region: CASSGDSQGDTQYF. The CDR3 DNA reads as TGTGCCAGCAGCGGGGACTCCCAGGGAGATACGCAGTATTTT. The genes are TRBV5-4 and TRBJ2-3, with D possibly being TRBD2 (6 bases). The CDR3 has 14 amino acids. The V end lost 4 bases, the J end lost 5 bases, and 14 bases lay between the germline ends. The V gene's germline CDR1 is SGHNT and CDR2 YYREEE (reference sequence). Drawing the rest from reference TRBV5-4 and TRBJ2-3, the complete variable domain is ETGVTQSPTHLIKTRGQQVTLRCSSQSGHNTVSWYQQALGQGPQFIFQYYREEENGRGNFPPRFSGLQFPNYSSELNVNALELDDSALYLCASSGDSQGDTQYFGPGTRLTVL.

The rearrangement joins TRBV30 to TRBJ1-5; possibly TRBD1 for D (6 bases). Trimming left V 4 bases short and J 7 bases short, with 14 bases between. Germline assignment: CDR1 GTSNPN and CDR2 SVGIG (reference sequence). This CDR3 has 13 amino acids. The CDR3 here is CAWTRGARQPQHF. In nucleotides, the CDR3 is TGTGCCTGGACCCGGGGGGCAAGGCAGCCCCAGCATTTT.

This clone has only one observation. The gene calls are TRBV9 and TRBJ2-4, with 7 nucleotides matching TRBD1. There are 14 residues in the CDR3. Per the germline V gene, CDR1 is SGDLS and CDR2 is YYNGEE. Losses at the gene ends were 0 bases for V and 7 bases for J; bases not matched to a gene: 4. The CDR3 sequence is CASSVGGQDNIQYF. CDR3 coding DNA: TGTGCCAGCAGCGTAGGTGGACAGGACAACATTCAGTACTTC.

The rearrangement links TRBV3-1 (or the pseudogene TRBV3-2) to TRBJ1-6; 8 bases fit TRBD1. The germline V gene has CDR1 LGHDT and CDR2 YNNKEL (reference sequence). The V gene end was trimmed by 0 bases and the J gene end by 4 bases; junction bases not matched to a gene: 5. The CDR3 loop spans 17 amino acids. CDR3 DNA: TGTGCCAGCAGCCAAGATTGGACAGGGAAATATAATTCACCCCTCCACTTT. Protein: CASSQDWTGKYNSPLHF.